The clone carrying this T cell receptor (beta chain) has just one count. The data derive from a study of blood T cell repertoires in COVID-19. Study information: The United States, Italy and Spain supplied acute and convalescent COVID-19 samples. T cells, B-cell-depleted T cells, or PBMCs provided the cDNA or gDNA that served as material.

Original methodology: Cell counts per sample came from amplifying reference gene primers. Sequencing was performed with immunoSEQ multiplex PCR; in TCRdb, only in-frame clones are kept and a portion is missing. The D gene and trimming were derived from the DNA, and the V and J assignments and clone size from that table. The profile shows approximately 450,000 clones, around 88% of them singletons. The CDR3 contains 15 residues. This TCR was sampled from a woman in her 30s with acute or convalescent COVID-19. Sequenced: peripheral blood. V and J are TRBV21-1 and TRBJ2-7; the table's D call TRBD1 went unverified against the DNA. TRBV21-1 has pseudogene status. CDR3 amino acids: CASYEGDRYSYEQYF. CDR3 nucleotide sequence: TGTGCCAGTTACGAGGGGGACCGCTACTCCTACGAGCAGTACTTC.